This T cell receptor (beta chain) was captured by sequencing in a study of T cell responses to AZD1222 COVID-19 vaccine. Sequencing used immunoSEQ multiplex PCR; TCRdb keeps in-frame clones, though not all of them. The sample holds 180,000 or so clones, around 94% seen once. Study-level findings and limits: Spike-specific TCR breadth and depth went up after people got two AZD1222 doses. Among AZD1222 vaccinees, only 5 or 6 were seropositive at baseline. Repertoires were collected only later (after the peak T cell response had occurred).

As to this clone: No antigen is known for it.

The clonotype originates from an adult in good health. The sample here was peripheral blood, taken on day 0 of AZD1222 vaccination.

In DNA form, the CDR3 reads TGTGCCAGCAGCTTAGGTTTACAGGGAAAGTGGCCGTATGGCTACACCTTC. Its translation: CASSLGLQGKWPYGYTF. The chain links TRBV11-2 to TRBJ1-2; tentatively, D is TRBD1 (6 bases). Germline lookup yields CDR1 SGHAT and CDR2 FQNNGV. This CDR3 region has 17 residues. With 1 base removed from V and 5 bases from J, the gap between germline ends came to 20 bases.